A single sample is the source of the 12 T cell receptor beta chains below, sequenced in a study of OX40 agonist ivuxolimab in advanced cancers. TCRdb's copy holds only in-frame clones and misses some; the assay was immunoSEQ multiplex PCR. The sample holds tens of thousands of clones, 85% to 95% seen once. Sequenced material: CD4+ or CD8+ T cells sorted from blood, taken in a trial of the OX40 agonist ivuxolimab. These receptors came from an adult with an advanced solid tumor such as melanoma, head and neck, liver or kidney cancer.

The V gene is TRBV7-2, the J gene TRBJ2-5; 7 bases align to TRBD1. J lost 1 base, V lost 5 bases, and 7 bases had no gene match. From germline, CDR1 is SGHTA and CDR2 FQGNSA. The CDR3 runs to 15 residues. CDR3 bases: TGTGCCAGCAGCCCCCAGACAGGGCTCCAAGAGACCCAGTACTTC. It translates to CASSPQTGLQETQYF.

This clone was counted a few times. The chain uses TRBV5-1 and TRBJ2-5; the D is unclear. The V end lost 0 bases, the J end lost 1 base, and 7 bases lay between the germline ends. From germline, CDR1 is SGHRS and CDR2 YFSETQ. The CDR3 has 14 amino acids. CDR3 protein: CASSLDAVQETQYF. CDR3 DNA: TGCGCCAGCAGCTTGGATGCGGTCCAAGAGACCCAGTACTTC.

This clone was seen just once. The chain recombines TRBV7-3 with TRBJ2-6, with a tentative D call TRBD1 (6 bases). The germline gives CDR1 SGHTA, CDR2 FQGTGA. V was trimmed by 4 bases and J by 2 bases, leaving 9 bases between them. The length of the CDR3 is 15 residues. The CDR3 DNA sequence: TGTGCCAGCAGCTCTCGGACAGCTGGGGCCAACGTCCTGACTTTC. Residues: CASSSRTAGANVLTF.

V is TRBV6-1 and J is TRBJ1-2; D uncertain. V dropped 6 bases and J dropped 6 bases, with 11 bases sitting between them. The CDR3 extends over 12 amino acids. Germline values: CDR1 MNHNS, CDR2 SASEGT. CDR3 bases: TGTGCCAGCAGACTCGACATCGATGGCTACACCTTC. It codes for CASRLDIDGYTF.

The chain carries TRBV10-2 and TRBJ2-1; D gene unclear. V lost 5 bases to trimming and J lost 5 bases, with 16 bases between them. CDR3 length equals 15 residues. Germline CDR1 is WSHSY and CDR2 is SAAADI. CDR3 in amino acids: CASSLMGSGNNEQFF. As DNA, the CDR3 is TGCGCCAGCAGTTTGATGGGGTCAGGCAACAATGAGCAGTTCTTC.

A remark on this clone: In the same sample, other DNA sequences code for this CDR3. The chain has TRBV5-1 and TRBJ2-5, with 7 positions matching TRBD1. The V and J ends lost 4 bases and 1 base, in that order; junction bases with no gene match: 4. The CDR3 sequence is 14 residues long. Germline V gives CDR1 SGHRS, CDR2 YFSETQ. This CDR3 is CASSPGTAQETQYF. The CDR3 DNA sequence: TGCGCCAGCAGCCCGGGGACAGCCCAAGAGACCCAGTACTTC.

The rearrangement links TRBV29-1 to TRBJ2-4; a weak D match, TRBD1 (5 bases). Germline V gene lookup returns CDR1 SQVTM and CDR2 ANQGSEA. Deletions cut 6 bases from V and 6 bases from J, with 15 bases between. The CDR3 runs to 13 residues. The CDR3 DNA follows: TGCAGCGTGGTTGAAAGGGGCTTAAACATTCAGTACTTC. Residues: CSVVERGLNIQYF.

The genes are TRBV15 and TRBJ2-5, with D unresolved. CDR1 and CDR2 from the germline V gene are LNHNV and YYDKDF (reference sequence). V shed 4 bases and J shed 1 base, with 13 bases lying between them. This CDR3 has 15 amino acids. CDR3: CATSTGPRSQETQYF. CDR3 DNA: TGTGCCACCAGCACCGGACCGAGAAGCCAAGAGACCCAGTACTTC. Full variable domain (rest looked up from reference TRBV15 and TRBJ2-5): DAMVIQNPRYQVTQFGKPVTLSCSQTLNHNVMYWYQQKSSQAPKLLFHYYDKDFNNEADTPDNFQSRRPNTSFCFLDIRSPGLGDTAMYLCATSTGPRSQETQYFGPGTRLLVL.

The genes are TRBV30 and TRBJ1-3, with D possibly being TRBD1 (6 bases). V lost 0 bases to trimming and J lost 0 bases, with 15 bases between them. This CDR3 region has 17 residues. In germline, CDR1 is GTSNPN, CDR2 SVGIG (reference sequence). The CDR3 DNA sequence: TGTGCCTGGAGTGTACTTTTCAGGACAGACTCTGGAAACACCATATATTTT. Encoded protein: CAWSVLFRTDSGNTIYF.

About this clone: Relative to the germline gene, one junction end is altered; a read error may explain this. The chain couples TRBV9 to TRBJ2-7, with D possibly being TRBD2 (5 bases). Germline V gene sequence: CDR1 SGDLS, CDR2 YYNGEE. The CDR3 runs 15 residues. DNA for the CDR3: TGTGCCAGCACCGTACAGATGGACTTTTGGAACGAGCAGTACTTC. Translated: CASTVQMDFWNEQYF.

The CDR3 DNA sequence: TGTGCCAGCAGTGAATCCGGCCTAAAGAATCAGCCCCAGCATTTT. It yields the protein CASSESGLKNQPQHF. The genes are TRBV2 and TRBJ1-5; D gene ambiguous. CDR1 and CDR2 from the germline V gene are SNHLY and FYNNEI. CDR3 length: 15 amino acids. Between the trimmed V and J ends, which lost 2 bases and 4 bases, there was a span of 12 bases.

This chain connects TRBV30 to TRBJ1-1, with a tentative D call TRBD1 (6 bases). Germline CDR1 is GTSNPN and CDR2 is SVGIG (reference sequence). There are 14 residues in the CDR3. V was trimmed by 0 bases and J by 7 bases, leaving 15 bases between them. This CDR3 reads CAWSVQGTSFEAFF. The CDR3 bases are TGTGCCTGGAGTGTGCAGGGGACTTCTTTTGAAGCTTTCTTT.